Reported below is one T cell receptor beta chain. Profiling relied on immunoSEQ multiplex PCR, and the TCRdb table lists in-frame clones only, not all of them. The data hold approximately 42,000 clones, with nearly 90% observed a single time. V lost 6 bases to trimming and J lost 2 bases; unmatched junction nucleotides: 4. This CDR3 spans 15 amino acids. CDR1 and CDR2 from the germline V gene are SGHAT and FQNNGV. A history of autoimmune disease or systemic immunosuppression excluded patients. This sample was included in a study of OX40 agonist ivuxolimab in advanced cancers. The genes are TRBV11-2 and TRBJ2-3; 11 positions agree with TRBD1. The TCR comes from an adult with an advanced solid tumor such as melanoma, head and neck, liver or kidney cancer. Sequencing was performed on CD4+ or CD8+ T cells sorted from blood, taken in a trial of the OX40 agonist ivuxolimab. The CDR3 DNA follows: TGTGCCAGCAGGGACAGGGGGCGTAACACAGATACGCAGTATTTT. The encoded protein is CASRDRGRNTDTQYF.